A single sample gave rise to the 5 T cell receptor beta chains below, sequenced in a study of glioma-infiltrating T cells after dendritic cell vaccination (TCRdb year 2016). The library relied on the immunoSEQ multiplex PCR assay. Not all clones reach the TCRdb copy of this immuneACCESS table, which keeps in-frame sequences only. Checked studies attribute under half of the gap to unresolved V genes and leave the rest unexplained. The sample table contains about 92,000 clones; only one count was recorded for over 75% of them. The ten largest make up 15% to 19% of the sample. This specimen was blood, taken before dendritic cell vaccination. The receptors come from a human donor with glioblastoma.

V and J are TRBV5-4 and TRBJ2-1; TRBD1 might be the D (6 bases). This CDR3 comprises 15 residues. Germline V gene data show CDR1 as SGHNT and CDR2 as YYREEE (reference sequence). V was shortened by 1 base and J by 4 bases, with 12 bases between the two germline ends. The CDR3 region is CASSLFTGTYNEQFF. For the CDR3, the DNA is TGTGCCAGCAGCTTGTTTACAGGGACGTACAATGAGCAGTTCTTC.

The V and J genes are TRBV5-1 and TRBJ1-1, with 7 bases lining up with TRBD1. This CDR3 is 16 amino acids long. The germline V gene has CDR1 SGHRS and CDR2 YFSETQ. V dropped 2 bases and J dropped 4; count of bases not matched to a gene: 11. The CDR3 sequence: CASSFSLGGAGTEAFF. The CDR3 DNA reads TGCGCCAGCAGCTTCAGTCTAGGGGGCGCCGGCACTGAAGCTTTCTTT.

The J gene is TRBJ2-7, the V gene TRBV13; 7 bases are a match to TRBD1. CDR1 is PRHDT and CDR2 is FYEKMQ in the germline V gene (reference sequence). The CDR3 length is 15 residues. The V segment lost 6 bases and the J segment 3 bases; nucleotides outside the gene matches: 11. CDR3 region: CASSPGQTSRYEQYF. As DNA, the CDR3 is TGTGCCAGCAGTCCGGGACAGACCTCGCGCTACGAGCAGTACTTC.

The gene calls are TRBV7-3 and TRBJ2-2; 7 nucleotides line up with TRBD1. CDR1 is SGHTA and CDR2 is FQGTGA in the germline V gene. The CDR3 has 16 amino acids. With V trimmed by 2 bases and J by 2 bases, 5 bases remained unmatched. In DNA, the CDR3 is TGTGCCAGCAGCTTATTCGACAGGGCAAACACCGGGGAGCTGTTTTTT. Encoded protein: CASSLFDRANTGELFF.

The CDR3 sequence is CASSPGQGGYEQYF. CDR3 sequence (DNA): TGTGCCAGCAGCCCGGGTCAGGGCGGTTACGAGCAGTACTTC. The chain carries TRBV6-6 and TRBJ2-7; perhaps TRBD1 as D (5 bases). The germline V gene has CDR1 MNHNY and CDR2 SVGAGI (reference sequence). Trimming pared 6 bases from V and 4 bases from J, leaving 16 bases between. This CDR3 is 14 amino acids long.